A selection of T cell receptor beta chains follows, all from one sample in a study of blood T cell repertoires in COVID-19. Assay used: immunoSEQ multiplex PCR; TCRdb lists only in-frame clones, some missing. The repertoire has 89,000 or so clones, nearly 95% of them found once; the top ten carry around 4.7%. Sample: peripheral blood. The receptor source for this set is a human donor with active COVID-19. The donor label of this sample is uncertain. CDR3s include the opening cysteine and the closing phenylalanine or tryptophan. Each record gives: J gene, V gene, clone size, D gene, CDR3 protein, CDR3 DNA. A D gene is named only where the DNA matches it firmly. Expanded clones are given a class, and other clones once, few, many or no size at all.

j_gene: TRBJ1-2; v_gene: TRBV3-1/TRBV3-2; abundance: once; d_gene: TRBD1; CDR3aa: CASSQGGTGEIRGYTF; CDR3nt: TGTGCCAGCAGCCAAGGGGGGACAGGGGAGATTCGAGGCTACACCTTC
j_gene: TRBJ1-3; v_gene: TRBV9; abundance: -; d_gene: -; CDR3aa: CASSQTGMGSGNTIYF; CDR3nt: TGTGCCAGCAGCCAAACAGGGATGGGCTCTGGAAACACCATATATTTT
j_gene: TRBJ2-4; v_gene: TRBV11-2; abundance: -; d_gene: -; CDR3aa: CASSPSPLNIQYF; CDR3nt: TGTGCCAGCAGCCCTAGCCCGTTAAACATTCAGTACTTC
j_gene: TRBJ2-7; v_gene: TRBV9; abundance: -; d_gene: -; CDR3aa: CASSVARDSYEQYF; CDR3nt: TGTGCCAGCAGCGTAGCCAGGGACTCCTACGAGCAGTACTTC
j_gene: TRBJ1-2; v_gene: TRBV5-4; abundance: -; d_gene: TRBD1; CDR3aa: CASSPDRANYGYTF; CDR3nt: TGTGCCAGCAGTCCAGACAGGGCTAACTATGGCTACACCTTC
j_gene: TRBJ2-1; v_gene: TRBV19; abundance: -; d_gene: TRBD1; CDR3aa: CASSTRQGSYNEQFF; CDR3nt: TGTGCCAGTAGTACTCGACAGGGGTCCTACAATGAGCAGTTCTTC
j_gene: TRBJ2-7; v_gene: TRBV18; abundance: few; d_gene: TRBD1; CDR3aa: CASSPGQGGFEQYF; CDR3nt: TGTGCCAGCTCACCGGGACAGGGGGGATTCGAGCAGTACTTC
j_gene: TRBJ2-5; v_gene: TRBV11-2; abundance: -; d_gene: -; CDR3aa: CASGKRGLQETQYF; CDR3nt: TGTGCCAGCGGAAAAAGGGGATTACAAGAGACCCAGTACTTC
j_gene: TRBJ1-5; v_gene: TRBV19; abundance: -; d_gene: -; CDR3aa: CASSTTGINQPQHF; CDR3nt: TGTGCCAGTAGTACCACAGGGATCAATCAGCCCCAGCATTTT
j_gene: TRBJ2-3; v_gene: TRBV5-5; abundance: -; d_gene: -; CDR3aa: CASSLELDTQYF; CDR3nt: TGTGCCAGCAGCTTGGAACTGGATACGCAGTATTTT
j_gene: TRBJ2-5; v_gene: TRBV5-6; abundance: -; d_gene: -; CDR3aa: CASSLFGRTSQETQYF; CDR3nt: TGTGCCAGCAGCTTGTTTGGCAGGACTTCCCAAGAGACCCAGTACTTC
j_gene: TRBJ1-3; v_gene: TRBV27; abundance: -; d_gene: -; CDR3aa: CASSAADRGNTIYF; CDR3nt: TGTGCCAGCAGTGCCGCCGACAGGGGAAACACCATATATTTT
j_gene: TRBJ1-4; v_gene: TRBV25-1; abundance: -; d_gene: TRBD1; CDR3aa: CASSEFYQGAGKLFF; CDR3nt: TGTGCCAGCAGTGAATTTTATCAGGGGGCGGGAAAACTGTTTTTT
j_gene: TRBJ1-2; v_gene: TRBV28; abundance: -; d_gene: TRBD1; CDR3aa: CASSLEGAAGYTF; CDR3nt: TGTGCCAGCAGTTTGGAGGGGGCCGCAGGCTACACCTTC
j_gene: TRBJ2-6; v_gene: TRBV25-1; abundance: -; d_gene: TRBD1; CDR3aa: CASSEYDRGPTGANVLTF; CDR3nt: TGTGCCAGCAGTGAGTACGACAGGGGGCCTACTGGGGCCAACGTCCTGACTTTC
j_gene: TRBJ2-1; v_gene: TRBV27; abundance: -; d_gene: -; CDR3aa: CASSWGDSRGYNEQFF; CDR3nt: TGTGCCAGCAGTTGGGGGGACAGCCGAGGGTACAATGAGCAGTTCTTC
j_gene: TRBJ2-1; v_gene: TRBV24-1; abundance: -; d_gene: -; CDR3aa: CATSHRGGTDEQFF; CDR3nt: TGTGCCACCAGCCACAGGGGGGGTACTGATGAGCAGTTCTTC
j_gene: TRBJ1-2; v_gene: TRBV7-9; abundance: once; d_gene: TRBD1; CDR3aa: CASSLANDRVGDTF; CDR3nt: TGTGCCAGCAGCTTAGCCAACGACAGGGTAGGCGACACCTTC
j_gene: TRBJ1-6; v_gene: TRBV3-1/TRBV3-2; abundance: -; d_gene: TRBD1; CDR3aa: CASSRKGQTISPLHF; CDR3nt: TGTGCCAGCAGTCGGAAGGGACAGACGATATCACCCCTCCACTTT
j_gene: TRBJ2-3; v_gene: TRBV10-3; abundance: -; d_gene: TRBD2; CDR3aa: CAISDRAGGRTDTQYF; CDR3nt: TGTGCCATCAGTGATCGAGCGGGAGGGCGCACAGATACGCAGTATTTT
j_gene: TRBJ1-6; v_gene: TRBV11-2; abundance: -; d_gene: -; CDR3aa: CASRTVGLGNSPLHF; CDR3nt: TGTGCCAGCAGGACCGTGGGGCTGGGGAATTCACCCCTCCACTTT
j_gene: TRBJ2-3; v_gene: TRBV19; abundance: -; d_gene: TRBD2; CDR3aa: CASSIDSWLAGGDTQYF; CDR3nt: TGTGCCAGTAGTATAGACTCCTGGCTAGCGGGAGGAGATACGCAGTATTTT
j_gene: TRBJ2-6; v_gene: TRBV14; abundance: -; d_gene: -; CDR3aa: CASSHRVGSYSGANVLTF; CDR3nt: TGTGCCAGCAGCCACCGGGTCGGCAGTTACTCTGGGGCCAACGTCCTGACTTTC
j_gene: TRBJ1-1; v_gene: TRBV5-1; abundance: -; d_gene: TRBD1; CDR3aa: CASSPLQGTNTEAFF; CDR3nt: TGCGCCAGCAGCCCACTACAGGGGACGAACACTGAAGCTTTCTTT
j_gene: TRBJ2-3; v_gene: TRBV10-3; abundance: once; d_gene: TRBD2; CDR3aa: CAISTTSGSADTQYF; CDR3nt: TGTGCCATCAGTACTACTAGCGGGAGTGCAGATACGCAGTATTTT
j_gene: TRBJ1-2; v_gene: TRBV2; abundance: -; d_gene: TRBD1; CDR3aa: CASSEQGAHYGYTF; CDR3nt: TGTGCCAGCAGTGAACAGGGGGCTCACTATGGCTACACCTTC
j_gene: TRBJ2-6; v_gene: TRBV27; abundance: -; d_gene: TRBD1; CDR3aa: CASSLETGSGANVLTF; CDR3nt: TGTGCCAGCAGTTTAGAGACAGGGTCTGGGGCCAACGTCCTGACTTTC
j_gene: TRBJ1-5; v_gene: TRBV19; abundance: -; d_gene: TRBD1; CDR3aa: CASNPKRGGGQPQHF; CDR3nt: TGTGCCAGTAACCCGAAGCGAGGGGGCGGGCAGCCCCAGCATTTT
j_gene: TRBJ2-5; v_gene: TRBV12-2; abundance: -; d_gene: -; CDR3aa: CASRLALVADPRETQYF; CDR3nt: TGTGCAAGTCGCTTAGCGTTAGTAGCGGACCCTCGGGAGACCCAGTACTTC
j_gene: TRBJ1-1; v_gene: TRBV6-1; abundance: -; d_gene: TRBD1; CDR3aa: CASSEQGGTAFF; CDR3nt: TGTGCCAGCAGTGAACAGGGGGGAACGGCTTTCTTT
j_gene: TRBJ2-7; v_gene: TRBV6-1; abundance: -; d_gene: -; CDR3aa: CASSDLPDTETYEQYF; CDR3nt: TGTGCCAGCAGTGACCTCCCAGACACTGAAACCTACGAGCAGTACTTC
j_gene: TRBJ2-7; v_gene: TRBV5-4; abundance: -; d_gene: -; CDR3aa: CASSFQDGEQYF; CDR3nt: TGTGCCAGCAGCTTCCAGGATGGGGAGCAGTACTTC
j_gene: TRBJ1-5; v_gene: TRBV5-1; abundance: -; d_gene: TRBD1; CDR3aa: CASSPGTGHSNQPQHF; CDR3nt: TGCGCCAGCAGCCCCGGGACAGGGCATAGCAATCAGCCCCAGCATTTT
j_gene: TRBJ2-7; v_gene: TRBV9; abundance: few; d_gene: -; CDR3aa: CASSPQSPGVMDEQYF; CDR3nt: TGTGCCAGCAGCCCCCAGTCCCCGGGAGTGATGGACGAGCAGTACTTC
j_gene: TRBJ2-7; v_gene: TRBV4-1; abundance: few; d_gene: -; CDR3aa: CASSQMTVVRGSTYEQYF; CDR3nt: TGCGCCAGCAGCCAAATGACCGTGGTACGGGGATCCACCTACGAGCAGTACTTC
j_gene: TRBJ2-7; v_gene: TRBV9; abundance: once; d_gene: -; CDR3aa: CASSVVPQGLGSEQYF; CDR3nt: TGTGCCAGCAGCGTAGTCCCACAGGGCCTGGGCTCCGAGCAGTACTTC
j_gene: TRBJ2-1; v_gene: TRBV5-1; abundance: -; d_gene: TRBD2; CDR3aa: CASSLASGRGNEQFF; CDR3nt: TGCGCCAGCAGCTTGGCTAGCGGGAGGGGGAATGAGCAGTTCTTC
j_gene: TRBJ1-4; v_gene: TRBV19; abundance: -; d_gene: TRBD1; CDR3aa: CASMATGVNEKLFF; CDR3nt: TGTGCCAGTATGGCGACAGGGGTAAATGAAAAACTGTTTTTT
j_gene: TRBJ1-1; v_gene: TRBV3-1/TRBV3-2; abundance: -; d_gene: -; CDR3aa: CASSNTRTEAFF; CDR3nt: TGTGCCAGCAGCAACACTAGAACTGAAGCTTTCTTT
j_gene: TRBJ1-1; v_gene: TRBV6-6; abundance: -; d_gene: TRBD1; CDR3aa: CASSSLTGGTEAFF; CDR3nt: TGTGCCAGCAGTTCCTTGACAGGGGGTACTGAAGCTTTCTTT
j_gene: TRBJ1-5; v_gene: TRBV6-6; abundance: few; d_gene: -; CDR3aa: CASNPDFSAQPQHF; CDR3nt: TGTGCCAGCAACCCGGACTTTTCGGCTCAGCCCCAGCATTTT
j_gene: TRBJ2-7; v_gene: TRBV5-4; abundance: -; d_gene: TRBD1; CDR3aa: CASSPDRVGREQYF; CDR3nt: TGTGCCAGCAGCCCGGACAGGGTGGGGCGCGAGCAGTACTTC